This TCR beta chain comes out of a study of shared clonotypes between healthy human individuals. About this clone itself: The antigen is undetermined. The junction departs from the called germline gene at one end, perhaps through a read error.

The material for each subset, its genomic DNA, was split evenly across several immunoSEQ plates. Data came from immunoSEQ multiplex PCR; TCRdb stores just in-frame clones and leaves some out. The table has more than 2 million clones, 95% seen once. Study findings and constraints: What limited the represented genetic and exposure-history diversity was the small number of donors. In the sorted subsets, rarefaction showed sequencing was incomplete despite large depth.

The germline V gene encodes CDR1 SEHNR and CDR2 FQNEAQ (reference sequence). CDR3 length: 12 amino acids. Sequenced input: naive CD4+ T cells sorted from blood. Specified subset: CD45RA+ positively selected. This chain links TRBV7-9 with TRBJ2-4, with D maybe TRBD2 (5 bases). The sequence came from a man aged 18 to 30 in good health. The CDR3 loop reads CASSLASGLVHF. The CDR3 DNA reads as TGTGCCAGCAGCTTAGCGTCGGGGTTAGTGCATTTC.